Listed here are 7 T cell receptor beta chains from one sample, sequenced in a study of T cells in localized non-small cell lung cancer. The data were produced by immunoSEQ multiplex PCR, yet TCRdb's version contains in-frame clones alone and is incomplete. The table lists roughly 15,000 clones, around 83% of them singletons, with approximately 4.2% in the top ten. Sequencing was performed on peripheral blood, taken before any cancer treatment. These receptors originate from a woman aged 35-70 years with stage I lung adenocarcinoma.

The chain employs TRBV27 and TRBJ2-7, with 8 bases lining up with TRBD1. The CDR3 is 17 amino acids. V was pared by 5 bases and J by 3 bases, with 15 bases of the junction left unmatched. The germline V gene has CDR1 MNHEY and CDR2 SMNVEV (reference sequence). CDR3 sequence (DNA): TGTGCCAGCAGTCACTTTAGCGGTGGACAGGGAAACTACGAGCAGTACTTC. This translates into CASSHFSGGQGNYEQYF.

The chain couples TRBV2 to TRBJ1-6; D is possibly TRBD1 (6 bases). Between the trimmed V and J ends, which lost 7 bases and 10 bases, there was a span of 11 bases. The CDR3 is 12 amino acids. CDR1 and CDR2 (germline): SNHLY, FYNNEI. CDR3 amino acids: CASNREASPLHF. The CDR3 nucleotides read TGTGCCAGCAACAGGGAAGCGTCACCCCTCCACTTT.

This chain joins TRBV5-6 and TRBJ2-3; 14 bases line up with TRBD2. V was pared by 7 bases and J by 3 bases, with 1 base of the junction left unmatched. The CDR3 is made up of 14 amino acids. CDR1 SGHDT and CDR2 YYEEEE come from the germline V gene. The CDR3 DNA reads as TGTGCCAGCCGGACTAGCGGGGGGACAGATACGCAGTATTTT. Residues: CASRTSGGTDTQYF.

This chain connects TRBV27 to TRBJ1-2; perhaps TRBD1 as D (5 bases). CDR1 is MNHEY, CDR2 SMNVEV, per germline (reference sequence). Trimming took off 5 bases at V and 3 bases at J, with 16 bases between the two ends. The CDR3 is made up of 15 amino acids. In DNA form, the CDR3 reads TGTGCCAGCAGTCGTAGGCCGGGGCCGGACTATGGCTACACCTTC. It encodes CASSRRPGPDYGYTF.

The rearrangement joins TRBV5-1 to TRBJ1-4; D possibly corresponds to TRBD1 (5 bases). Per the germline V gene, CDR1 is SGHRS and CDR2 is YFSETQ. Trimming took off 0 bases at V and 7 bases at J, with 19 bases between the two ends. This CDR3 has 17 amino acids. Here the CDR3 reads CASSLDVGGFSSEKLFF. For the CDR3, the DNA is TGCGCCAGCAGCTTGGACGTTGGGGGATTCTCAAGTGAAAAACTGTTTTTT.

The chain employs TRBV6-5 and TRBJ1-4, with no clear D. V lost 0 bases and J 0 bases, leaving 8 bases between the germline ends. From germline, CDR1 is MNHEY and CDR2 SVGAGI. The CDR3 spans 16 residues. CDR3 region: CASSYSDAATNEKLFF. The CDR3 DNA reads TGTGCCAGCAGTTACTCCGACGCCGCAACTAATGAAAAACTGTTTTTT.

The chain carries TRBV30 and TRBJ1-2, with a possible D match to TRBD1 (5 bases). Germline V gene sequence: CDR1 GTSNPN, CDR2 SVGIG (reference sequence). The CDR3 length is 14 residues. The germline V and J ends were trimmed by 0 bases and 10 bases, with 18 bases remaining between them. CDR3 region: CAWSVKAGRPLYTF. Written as DNA, the CDR3 is TGTGCCTGGAGTGTTAAGGCAGGGAGACCTCTCTACACCTTC.